A single sample is the source of the 2 T cell receptor beta chains below, sequenced in a study of T cell repertoires in cytomegalovirus infection. MiXCR, applied by TCRdb to the reads, yields one record per CDR3 protein. The sample includes fewer than 550,000 distinct CDR3 sequences, over 9% of them seen just once. The sequenced material came from PBMCs. These receptors came from a human donor in good health (CMV status not recorded). Some clones in this sample may be carry-over from other donors' samples.

The chain links TRBV6-1 to TRBJ1-1; D uncertain. This CDR3 has 13 residues. Trimming left V 4 bases short and J 5 bases short, with 11 bases between. The germline gives CDR1 MNHNS, CDR2 SASEGT. The CDR3 nucleotides read TGTGCCAGCAGTGCCGATTATGGGACTGAAGCTTTCTTT. Residues: CASSADYGTEAFF.

This clonotype has a count of ten or more. The chain recombines TRBV12-3 or TRBV12-4 with TRBJ2-1, with 9 bases fitting TRBD2. The CDR3 loop spans 16 amino acids. Unmatched junction bases numbered 9, after V lost 3 bases and J lost 6 bases. Here the CDR3 reads CASSFVRGGGGNEQFF. The CDR3 coding sequence is TGTGCCAGCAGTTTCGTGCGCGGGGGGGGGGGCAATGAGCAGTTCTTC.